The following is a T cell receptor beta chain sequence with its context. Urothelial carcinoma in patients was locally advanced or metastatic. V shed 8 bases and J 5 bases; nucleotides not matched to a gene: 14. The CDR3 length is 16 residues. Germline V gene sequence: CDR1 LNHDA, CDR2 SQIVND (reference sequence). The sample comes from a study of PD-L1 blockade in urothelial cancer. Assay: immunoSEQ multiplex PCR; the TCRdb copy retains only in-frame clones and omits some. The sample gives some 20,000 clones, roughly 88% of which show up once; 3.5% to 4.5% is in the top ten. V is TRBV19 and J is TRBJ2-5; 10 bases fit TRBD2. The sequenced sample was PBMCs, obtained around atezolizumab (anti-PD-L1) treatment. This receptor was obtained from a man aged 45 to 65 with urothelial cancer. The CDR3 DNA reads TGTGCCAGTGAACAAAGAAGCGGGAGGGGAGGGGAGACCCAGTACTTC. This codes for CASEQRSGRGGETQYF.